This TCR beta chain is drawn from a study of identical twins. General study findings and limits: Beta clonotypes that were abundant in cord blood contained fewer insertions, a pattern absent from memory repertoires.

TCRdb re-analysed the 5' RACE reads in MiXCR, keeping a single row per CDR3 protein. Counted here are about 700,000 distinct CDR3 sequences, around 6% occurring once; the ten biggest clones make up 1.5% to 2%. Concerning this clonotype: The antigen is undetermined.

V lost 5 bases and J lost 4; bases outside the gene matches: 8. Germline CDR1 DFQATT, CDR2 SNEGSKA (reference sequence). The CDR3 runs 14 residues. This rearrangement joins TRBV20-1 to TRBJ2-7, with 10 nucleotides matching TRBD1. Input material: naive T cells sorted from blood. The receptor was derived from a young man in good health. CDR3: CSAGTGTGVYEQYF. CDR3 DNA: TGCAGTGCTGGAACCGGGACAGGGGTTTACGAGCAGTACTTC.